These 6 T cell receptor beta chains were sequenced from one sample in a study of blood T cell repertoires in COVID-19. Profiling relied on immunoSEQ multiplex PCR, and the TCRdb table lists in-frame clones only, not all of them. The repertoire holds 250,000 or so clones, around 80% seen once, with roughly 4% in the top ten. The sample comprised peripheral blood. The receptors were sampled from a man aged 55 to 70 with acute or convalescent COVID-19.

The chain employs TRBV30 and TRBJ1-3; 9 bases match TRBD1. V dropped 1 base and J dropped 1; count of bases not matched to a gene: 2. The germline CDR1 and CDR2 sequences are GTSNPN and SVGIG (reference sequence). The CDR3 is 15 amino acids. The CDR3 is CAWSDRGLSGNTIYF. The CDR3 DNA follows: TGTGCCTGGAGTGACAGGGGGCTTTCTGGAAACACCATATATTTT.

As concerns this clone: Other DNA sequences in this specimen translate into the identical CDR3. The CDR3 DNA follows: TGTGCCAGCTCACCCGGACAGCAAGAGACCCAGTACTTC. This translates into CASSPGQQETQYF. The V and J genes are TRBV18 and TRBJ2-5, with a weak D call TRBD1 (6 bases). With 3 bases removed from V and 2 bases from J, the gap between germline ends came to 7 bases. The length of the CDR3 is 13 residues. Looked up from germline, CDR1 is KGHSH and CDR2 is LQKENI.

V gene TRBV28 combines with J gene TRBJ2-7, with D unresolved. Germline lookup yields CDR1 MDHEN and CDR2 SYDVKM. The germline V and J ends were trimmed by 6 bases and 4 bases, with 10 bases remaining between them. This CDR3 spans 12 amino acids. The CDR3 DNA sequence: TGTGCCAGCAGCCGTACAGAGTACGAGCAGTACTTC. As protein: CASSRTEYEQYF.

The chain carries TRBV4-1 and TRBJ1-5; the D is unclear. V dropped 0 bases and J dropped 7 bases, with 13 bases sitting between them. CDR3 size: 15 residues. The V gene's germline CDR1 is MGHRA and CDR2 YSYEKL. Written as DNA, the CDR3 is TGCGCCAGCAGCCAAGATTTGTCCAGAACGCAGCCCCAGCATTTT. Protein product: CASSQDLSRTQPQHF.

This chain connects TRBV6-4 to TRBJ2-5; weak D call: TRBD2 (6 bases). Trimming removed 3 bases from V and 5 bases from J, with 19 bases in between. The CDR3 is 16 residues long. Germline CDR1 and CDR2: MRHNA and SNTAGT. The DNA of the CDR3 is TGTGCCAGCAGTGAAAGGGTCGGGAGTAATAATGAGACCCAGTACTTC. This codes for CASSERVGSNNETQYF.

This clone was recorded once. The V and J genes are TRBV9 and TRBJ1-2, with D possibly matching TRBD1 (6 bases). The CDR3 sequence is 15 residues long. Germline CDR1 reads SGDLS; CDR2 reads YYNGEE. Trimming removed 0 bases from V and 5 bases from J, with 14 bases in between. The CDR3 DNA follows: TGTGCCAGCAGCGTAGGCAGGGGCGCAGAGTATGGCTACACCTTC. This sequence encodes CASSVGRGAEYGYTF.